Listed below are T cell receptor beta chains from one sample, sequenced in a study of OX40 agonist ivuxolimab in advanced cancers. Using immunoSEQ multiplex PCR, the repertoire was profiled, and TCRdb retains in-frame clones only, with some absent. The sample holds tens of thousands of clones; about 90% are singletons and the top ten take about 1.8%. The sample in question was CD4+ or CD8+ T cells sorted from blood, obtained in a trial of the OX40 agonist ivuxolimab. The receptors derive from an adult with an advanced solid tumor such as melanoma, head and neck, liver or kidney cancer. The CDR3 runs from the conserved cysteine through the conserved F or W. The order of the fields is V gene, CDR3 length, J gene, clone size, D gene, CDR3 protein, CDR3 DNA. A D gene is named only where the DNA matches it firmly. Rows give clone size only sometimes, using once, few, many, or a class for an expanded clone.

>TRBV2|14|TRBJ1-5|few|TRBD1
CASSPNRGDQPQHF
TGTGCCAGCAGCCCCAACAGGGGAGATCAGCCCCAGCATTTT
>TRBV10-1|10|TRBJ1-1|.|.
CATDGGEAFF
TGCGCCACCGACGGGGGTGAAGCTTTCTTT
>TRBV18|14|TRBJ1-2|.|TRBD1
CASSPRDRGESYTF
TGTGCCAGCTCACCCCGGGACAGGGGTGAAAGCTACACCTTC
>TRBV29-1|12|TRBJ2-5|.|.
CSVARDFETQYF
TGCAGCGTCGCCCGGGATTTCGAGACCCAGTACTTC
>TRBV7-2|14|TRBJ2-5|.|.
CASSPRGLAETQYF
TGTGCCAGCAGCCCACGGGGTCTCGCGGAGACCCAGTACTTC
>TRBV6-5|15|TRBJ2-7|.|.
CASRSHQGLAYEQYF
TGTGCCAGCAGAAGCCACCAGGGACTTGCCTACGAGCAGTACTTC
>TRBV18|15|TRBJ1-4|.|TRBD1
CASSSGQGLNEKLFF
TGTGCCAGCTCATCGGGACAGGGGCTAAATGAAAAACTGTTTTTT
>TRBV19|15|TRBJ1-5|.|.
CASSIGGERYQPQHF
TGTGCCAGTAGTATAGGCGGAGAACGTTATCAGCCCCAGCATTTT
>TRBV5-5|15|TRBJ1-4|.|TRBD1
CASSPQGTGREKLFF
TGTGCCAGCAGCCCTCAGGGGACAGGGAGGGAAAAACTGTTTTTT
>TRBV7-2|14|TRBJ1-1|.|.
CASSLLPGSTEAFF
TGTGCCAGCAGCTTACTACCGGGGAGCACTGAAGCTTTCTTT
>TRBV7-9|13|TRBJ2-1|.|.
CASSSGPLGEQFF
TGTGCCAGCAGCTCGGGGCCCTTGGGTGAGCAGTTCTTC
>TRBV4-1|12|TRBJ1-4|.|.
CASSQDGSKLFF
TGCGCCAGCAGCCAAGATGGATCAAAACTGTTTTTT
>TRBV28|16|TRBJ2-6|.|TRBD2
CASRTQGGSGANVLTF
TGTGCCAGCAGAACGCAGGGAGGGTCCGGGGCCAACGTCCTGACTTTC
>TRBV28|16|TRBJ2-1|few|.
CASSPSGRPSYNEQFF
TGTGCCAGCAGTCCCTCGGGACGCCCGTCCTACAATGAGCAGTTCTTC
>TRBV29-1|13|TRBJ2-1|.|TRBD1
CSVGQGGYNEQFF
TGCAGCGTTGGACAGGGGGGGTACAATGAGCAGTTCTTC
>TRBV4-3|16|TRBJ2-5|.|TRBD2
CASSQDVAGGGETQYF
TGCGCCAGCAGCCAAGATGTAGCGGGGGGCGGGGAGACCCAGTACTTC
>TRBV5-1|17|TRBJ1-1|.|.
CASSLGGLQGGSTEAFF
TGCGCCAGCAGCTTGGGGGGGTTACAGGGAGGAAGCACTGAAGCTTTCTTT
>TRBV7-9|14|TRBJ2-5|.|.
CASSLGMGAETQYF
TGTGCCAGCAGCTTAGGTATGGGGGCAGAGACCCAGTACTTC
>TRBV28|15|TRBJ2-7|.|.
CASIGYGAHRFEQYF
TGTGCCAGCATCGGGTACGGGGCCCACCGTTTCGAGCAGTACTTC
>TRBV29-1|13|TRBJ1-4|.|TRBD1
CSARTGTNEKLFF
TGCAGCGCCAGGACAGGGACTAATGAAAAACTGTTTTTT
>TRBV5-5|13|TRBJ2-3|few|.
CASSEGSTDTQYF
TGTGCCAGCAGCGAGGGGTCCACAGATACGCAGTATTTT
>TRBV2|17|TRBJ1-6|.|.
CASSDRGGHPYNSPLHF
TGTGCCAGCAGTGATAGGGGGGGGCACCCTTATAATTCACCCCTCCACTTT
>TRBV2|11|TRBJ1-2|.|.
CASSETYGYTF
TGTGCCAGCAGTGAAACCTATGGCTACACCTTC
>TRBV9|17|TRBJ2-6|.|TRBD2
CASSVGGGGAGANVLTF
TGTGCCAGCAGCGTAGGAGGCGGGGGGGCTGGGGCCAACGTCCTGACTTTC
>TRBV7-9|14|TRBJ2-7|few|.
CASSPRGSANEQYF
TGTGCCAGCAGCCCAAGGGGGTCTGCTAACGAGCAGTACTTC
>TRBV4-2|13|TRBJ1-3|.|.
CASSQDKENTIYF
TGTGCCAGCAGCCAAGATAAAGAAAACACCATATATTTT
>TRBV30|14|TRBJ2-2|few|TRBD2
CAWNGGENTGELFF
TGTGCCTGGAACGGGGGGGAGAACACCGGGGAGCTGTTTTTT
>TRBV6-5|15|TRBJ2-7|.|.
CASSYSRGAPYEQYF
TGTGCCAGCAGTTACTCGCGGGGCGCGCCCTACGAGCAGTACTTC
>TRBV19|13|TRBJ1-2|.|.
CASSMELNYGYTF
TGTGCCAGTAGTATGGAGCTAAACTATGGCTACACCTTC
>TRBV5-6|15|TRBJ2-3|few|.
CASLGAGSSADTQYF
TGTGCCAGCCTTGGGGCTGGGAGTTCCGCAGATACGCAGTATTTT
>TRBV4-1|17|TRBJ2-1|.|TRBD2
CASSPLGEGLAGRWQFF
TGCGCCAGCAGCCCCTTAGGTGAGGGACTAGCGGGGCGGTGGCAGTTCTTC
>TRBV2|15|TRBJ2-5|.|TRBD2
CASSPGLAGVETQYF
TGTGCCAGCAGTCCGGGACTAGCGGGAGTCGAGACCCAGTACTTC
>TRBV5-5|15|TRBJ2-7|few|TRBD1
CASSSIGQGSREQYF
TGTGCCAGCAGCTCAATAGGACAGGGTTCGAGGGAGCAGTACTTC
>TRBV7-6|15|TRBJ2-3|once|.
CASSPADRHTDTQYF
TGTGCCAGCAGCCCAGCGGACAGACACACAGATACGCAGTATTTT
>TRBV30|11|TRBJ2-5|.|.
CAWTAQETQYF
TGTGCCTGGACAGCACAAGAGACCCAGTACTTC
>TRBV7-6|15|TRBJ2-7|.|.
CASSPRLELTYEQYF
TGTGCCAGCAGCCCCAGACTAGAACTTACCTACGAGCAGTACTTC
>TRBV5-1|16|TRBJ2-5|.|TRBD2
CASSSGLAGGQGSQYF
TGCGCCAGCAGCTCGGGACTAGCGGGGGGGCAAGGGTCCCAGTACTTC